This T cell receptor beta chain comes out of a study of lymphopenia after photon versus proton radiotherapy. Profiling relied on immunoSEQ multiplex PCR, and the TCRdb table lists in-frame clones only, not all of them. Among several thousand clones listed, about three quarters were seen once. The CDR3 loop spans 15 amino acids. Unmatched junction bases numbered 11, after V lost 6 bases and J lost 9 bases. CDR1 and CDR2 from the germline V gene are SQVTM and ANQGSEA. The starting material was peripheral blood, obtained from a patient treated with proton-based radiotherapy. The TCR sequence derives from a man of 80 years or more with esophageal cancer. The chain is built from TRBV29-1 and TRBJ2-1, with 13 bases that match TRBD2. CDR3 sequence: CSVRVGLAGVTEQFF. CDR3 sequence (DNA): TGCAGCGTCCGAGTAGGACTAGCGGGAGTCACTGAGCAGTTCTTC.